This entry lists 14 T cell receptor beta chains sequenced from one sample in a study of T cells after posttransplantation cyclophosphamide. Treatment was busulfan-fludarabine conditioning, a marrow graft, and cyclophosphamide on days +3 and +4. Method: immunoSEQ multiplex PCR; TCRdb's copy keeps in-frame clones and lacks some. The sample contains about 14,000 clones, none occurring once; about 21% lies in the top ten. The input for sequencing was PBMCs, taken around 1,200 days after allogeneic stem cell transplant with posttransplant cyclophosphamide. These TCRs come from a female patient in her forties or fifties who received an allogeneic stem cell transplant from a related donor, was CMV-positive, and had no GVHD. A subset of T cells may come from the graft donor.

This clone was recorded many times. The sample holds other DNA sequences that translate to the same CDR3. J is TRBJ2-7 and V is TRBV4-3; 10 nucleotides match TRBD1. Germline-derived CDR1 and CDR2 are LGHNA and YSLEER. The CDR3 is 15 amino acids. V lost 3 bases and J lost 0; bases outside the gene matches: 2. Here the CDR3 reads CASSQDRGDSYEQYF. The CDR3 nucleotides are TGCGCCAGCAGCCAGGACAGGGGGGACTCCTACGAGCAGTACTTC.

The CDR3: CASSAGYREPQHF. The CDR3 DNA follows: TGTGCCAGCAGTGCAGGGTATAGGGAGCCCCAGCATTTT. J is TRBJ1-5 and V is TRBV2; D is possibly TRBD1 (5 bases). CDR1 and CDR2 (germline): SNHLY, FYNNEI. The CDR3 spans 13 residues. The V end lost 4 bases, the J end lost 8 bases, and 12 bases lay between the germline ends. Drawing the rest from reference TRBV2 and TRBJ1-5, the complete variable domain is EPEVTQTPSHQVTQMGQEVILRCVPISNHLYFYWYRQILGQKVEFLVSFYNNEISEKSEIFDDQFSVERPDGSNFTLKIRSTKLEDSAMYFCASSAGYREPQHFGDGTRLSIL.

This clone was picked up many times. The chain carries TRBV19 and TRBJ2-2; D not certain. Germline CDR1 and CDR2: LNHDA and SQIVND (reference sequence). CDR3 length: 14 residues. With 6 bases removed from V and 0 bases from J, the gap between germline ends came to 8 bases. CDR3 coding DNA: TGTGCCAGTAGGGGCTACGCGAACACCGGGGAGCTGTTTTTT. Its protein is CASRGYANTGELFF.

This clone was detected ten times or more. This chain's CDR3 is CASSDVTTGGTSYEQYF. In DNA, the CDR3 is TGTGCCAGCAGTGACGTGACCACAGGGGGTACCTCCTACGAGCAGTACTTC. The J gene is TRBJ2-7, the V gene TRBV6-1; 8 nucleotides agree with TRBD1. With V trimmed by 3 bases and J by 0 bases, 10 bases remained unmatched. This CDR3 is built from 17 residues. Germline V gives CDR1 MNHNS, CDR2 SASEGT.

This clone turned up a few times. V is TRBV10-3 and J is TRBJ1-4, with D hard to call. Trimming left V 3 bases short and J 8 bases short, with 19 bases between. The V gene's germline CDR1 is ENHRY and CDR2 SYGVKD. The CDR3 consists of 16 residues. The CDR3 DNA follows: TGTGCCATCAGTGATACATCCCCAAGTAGCGGGGAAAAACTGTTTTTT. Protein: CAISDTSPSSGEKLFF.

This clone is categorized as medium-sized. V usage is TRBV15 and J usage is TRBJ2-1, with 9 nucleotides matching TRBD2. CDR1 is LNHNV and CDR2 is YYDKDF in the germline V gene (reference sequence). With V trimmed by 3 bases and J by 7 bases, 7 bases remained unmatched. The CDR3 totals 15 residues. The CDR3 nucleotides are TGTGCCACCAGCAGGGAGAGCGGGGGGCCAAATGAGCAGTTCTTC. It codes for CATSRESGGPNEQFF.

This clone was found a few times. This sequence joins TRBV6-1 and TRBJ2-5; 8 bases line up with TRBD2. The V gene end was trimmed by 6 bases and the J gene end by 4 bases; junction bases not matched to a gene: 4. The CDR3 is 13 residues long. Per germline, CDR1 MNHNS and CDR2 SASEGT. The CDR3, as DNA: TGTGCCAGCAGCTATAGCGGGACAGAGACCCAGTACTTC. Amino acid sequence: CASSYSGTETQYF.

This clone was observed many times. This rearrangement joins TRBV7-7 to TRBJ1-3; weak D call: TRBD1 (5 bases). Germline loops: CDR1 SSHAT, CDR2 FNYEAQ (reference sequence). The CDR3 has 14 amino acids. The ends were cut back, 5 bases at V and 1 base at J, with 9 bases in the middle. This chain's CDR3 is CASSETVSGNTIYF. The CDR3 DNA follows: TGTGCCAGCAGCGAGACAGTGTCTGGAAACACCATATATTTT.

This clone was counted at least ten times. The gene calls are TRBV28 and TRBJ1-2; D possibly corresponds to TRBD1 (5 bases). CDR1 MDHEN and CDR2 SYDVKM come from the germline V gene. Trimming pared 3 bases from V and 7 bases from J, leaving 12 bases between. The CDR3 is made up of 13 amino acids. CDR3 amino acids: CASSLVGLGGYTF. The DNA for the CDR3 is TGTGCCAGCAGTTTGGTGGGGCTAGGTGGCTACACCTTC.

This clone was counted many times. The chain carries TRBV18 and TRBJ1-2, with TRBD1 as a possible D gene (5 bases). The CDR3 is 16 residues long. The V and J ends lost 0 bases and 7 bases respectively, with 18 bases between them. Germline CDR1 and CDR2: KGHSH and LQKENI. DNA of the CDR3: TGTGCCAGCTCACCACCACCAGGGCAAGAACTGGGTGGCTACACCTTC. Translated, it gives CASSPPPGQELGGYTF.

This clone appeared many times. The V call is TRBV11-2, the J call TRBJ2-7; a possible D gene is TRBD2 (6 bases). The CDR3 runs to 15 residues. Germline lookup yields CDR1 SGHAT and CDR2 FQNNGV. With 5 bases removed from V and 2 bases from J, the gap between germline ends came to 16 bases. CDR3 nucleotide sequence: TGTGCCAGCAGCCACCTTCGGGGGACTCCCTACGAGCAGTACTTC. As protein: CASSHLRGTPYEQYF.

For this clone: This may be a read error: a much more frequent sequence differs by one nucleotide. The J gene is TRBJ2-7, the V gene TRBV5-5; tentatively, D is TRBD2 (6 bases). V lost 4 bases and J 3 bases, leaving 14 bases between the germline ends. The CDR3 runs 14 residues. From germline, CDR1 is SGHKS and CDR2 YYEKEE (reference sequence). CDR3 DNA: TGTGCCAGCAGCCCGGCGGGAAAGGGCTACGAGCAGTACTTC. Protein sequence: CASSPAGKGYEQYF.

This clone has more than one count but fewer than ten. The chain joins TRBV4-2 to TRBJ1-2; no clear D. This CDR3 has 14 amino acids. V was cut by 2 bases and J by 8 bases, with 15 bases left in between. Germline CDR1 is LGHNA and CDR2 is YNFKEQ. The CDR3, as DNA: TGTGCCAGCAGCCAAACAATCCAGCGGGAGGGCTACACCTTC. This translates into CASSQTIQREGYTF.

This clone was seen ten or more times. CDR3 residues: CASSLEIAGVSTDTQYF. The CDR3 DNA reads TGTGCCAGCAGCTTAGAAATAGCGGGAGTTAGCACAGATACGCAGTATTTT. The genes are TRBV7-6 and TRBJ2-3; TRBD2 matches 9 bases. Losses at the gene ends were 1 base for V and 0 bases for J; bases not matched to a gene: 5. The CDR3 contains 17 residues. Germline assignment: CDR1 SGHVS and CDR2 FNYEAQ.